The 20 T cell receptor beta chains below all came from one sample that was sequenced in a study of circulating CD8 cells and anti-PD-1 response in melanoma. Live CD3+CD8+TCRalphabeta+ cells were sorted into four subsets by PD-1 and/or TIGIT. Each library started from about 15 ng of total RNA using the QIAseq Immune Repertoire TCR panel. One entry per CDR3 protein, called by TCRdb with MiXCR from the reads. The sample comprises just over 200 distinct CDR3 sequences, about 9.5% of which are singletons, and 65% rests with the top ten. The material was CD8+ T cells from PBMCs, obtained at baseline or after one month of anti-PD-1 therapy (not recorded which). The origin of the receptors is a human donor with melanoma.

Relative to its sample, this clonotype is large. The genes are TRBV28 and TRBJ2-3; 9 nucleotides align to TRBD2. V was clipped by 3 bases and J by 2 bases; unmatched bases: 3. The CDR3 has 15 residues. Germline V gene lookup returns CDR1 MDHEN and CDR2 SYDVKM. Here the CDR3 DNA reads TGTGCCAGCAGTTTGGCTAGCGGGACCACAGATACGCAGTATTTT. Its protein product is CASSLASGTTDTQYF. Full variable domain (remainder filled in from reference TRBV28 and TRBJ2-3): DVKVTQSSRYLVKRTGEKVFLECVQDMDHENMFWYRQDPGLGLRLIYFSYDVKMKEKGDIPEGYSVSREKKERFSLILESASTNQTSMYLCASSLASGTTDTQYFGPGTRLTVL.

This clonotype is large by share. This chain connects TRBV27 to TRBJ2-5, with unresolved D. The germline gives CDR1 MNHEY, CDR2 SMNVEV (reference sequence). This CDR3 has 13 residues. V shed 5 bases and J shed 1 base, with 8 bases lying between them. CDR3 nucleotide sequence: TGTGCCAGCAGTCGGGTAGTCCAAGAGACCCAGTACTTC. Translated: CASSRVVQETQYF.

Details on this clonotype: A far larger clone is one base from this, pointing to a likely read error. The chain recombines TRBV2 with TRBJ2-1; the D is unclear. The last part of the DNA fits TRBJ2-5 better; the J call may be wrong. Germline CDR1 reads SNHLY; CDR2 reads FYNNEI. The CDR3 has 14 residues. The CDR3, as DNA: TGTGCCAGCAGTTCCCGTGTGCCATTGGAGACCCAGTACTTC. This encodes CASSSRVPLETQYF.

This clonotype is large by share. The chain joins TRBV28 to TRBJ1-2; TRBD1 agrees at 7 bases. The V gene end was trimmed by 3 bases and the J gene end by 14 bases; junction bases not matched to a gene: 9. The germline CDR1 and CDR2 sequences are MDHEN and SYDVKM. CDR3 length: 12 amino acids. This CDR3 reads CASSLGGAGGTF. CDR3 nucleotide sequence: TGTGCCAGCAGTTTGGGAGGCGCAGGGGGGACCTTC.

The genes are TRBV28 and TRBJ2-7; 7 bases agree with TRBD2. CDR1 and CDR2 (germline): MDHEN, SYDVKM. The V segment lost 1 base and the J segment 4 bases; nucleotides outside the gene matches: 7. This CDR3 region has 15 residues. DNA of the CDR3: TGTGCCAGCAGTTTATTGGGAGGGCCCCTATACGAGCAGTACTTC. It encodes CASSLLGGPLYEQYF. The full variable domain, rest sourced from reference TRBV28 and TRBJ2-7, is DVKVTQSSRYLVKRTGEKVFLECVQDMDHENMFWYRQDPGLGLRLIYFSYDVKMKEKGDIPEGYSVSREKKERFSLILESASTNQTSMYLCASSLLGGPLYEQYFGPGTRLTVT.

In its sample, this clonotype is large. The chain is built from TRBV28 and TRBJ2-7; maybe TRBD1 (5 bases). Per germline, CDR1 MDHEN and CDR2 SYDVKM. Trimming shortened V by 3 bases and J by 1 base, and 10 bases separated the two germline ends. This CDR3 has 14 amino acids. In DNA form, the CDR3 reads TGTGCCAGCAGTTTCCAGGGCCCTTCCTACGAGCAGTACTTC. Residues: CASSFQGPSYEQYF.

As for this clonotype: This may be a read error: a much more frequent sequence differs by one nucleotide. The chain is built from TRBV6-5 and TRBJ2-7; no clear D. The CDR3 loop spans 8 amino acids. Germline lookup yields CDR1 MNHEY and CDR2 SVGAGI. This CDR3 reads CASNEQHF. CDR3 DNA sequence: TGTGCCAGCAACGAGCAGCACTTC.

Sample share makes this clonotype large (0.1 to 1%). The chain is built from TRBV28 and TRBJ2-7; TRBD1 aligns across 8 bases. V was pared by 3 bases and J by 2 bases, with 6 bases of the junction left unmatched. CDR3 size: 15 residues. The germline V gene has CDR1 MDHEN and CDR2 SYDVKM. The CDR3 DNA is TGTGCCAGCAGTTTGGGACAGGAGCATCCCTACGAGCAGTACTTC. Translated, it gives CASSLGQEHPYEQYF.

Judged by abundance, this clonotype is large. The rearrangement joins TRBV20-1 to TRBJ2-3; D remains ambiguous. V lost 6 bases and J 6 bases, leaving 16 bases between the germline ends. The CDR3 is 13 amino acids. Germline-derived CDR1 and CDR2 are DFQATT and SNEGSKA (reference sequence). DNA for the CDR3: TGCAGTGCCCCGGTGGAGTTTACGGATACGCAGTATTTT. Translation gives CSAPVEFTDTQYF.

By proportion, this clonotype is medium-sized (0.01 to 0.1%). This chain joins TRBV11-2 and TRBJ2-1, with D unclear. The V and J ends lost 1 base and 7 bases respectively, with 2 bases between them. The CDR3 covers 11 residues. Germline CDR1 and CDR2: SGHAT and FQNNGV. CDR3 nucleotides: TGTGCCAGCAGCTTAGCGAATGAGCAGTTCTTC. It codes for CASSLANEQFF.

This clonotype is large (0.1 to 1%). V is TRBV19 and J is TRBJ1-3; no definite D call. Deletions cut 7 bases from V and 0 bases from J, with 4 bases between. The CDR3 is 12 residues long. Germline CDR1 is LNHDA and CDR2 is SQIVND (reference sequence). CDR3 residues: CASKRSGNTIYF. The CDR3, as DNA: TGTGCCAGTAAACGCTCTGGAAACACCATATATTTT.

In its sample, this clonotype is medium-sized. V and J are TRBV19 and TRBJ2-7; TRBD2 might be the D (5 bases). This CDR3 contains 12 residues. The germline CDR1 and CDR2 sequences are LNHDA and SQIVND (reference sequence). Trimming shortened V by 5 bases and J by 9 bases, and 14 bases separated the two germline ends. In DNA form, the CDR3 reads TGTGCCAGTAGTGGAGGATCCTGGGGGCAGTACTTC. Its protein product is CASSGGSWGQYF.

This clonotype is labeled as large. This chain uses TRBV29-1 with TRBJ1-1; D remains unclear. CDR3 length: 11 amino acids. Trimming removed 5 bases at V and 2 bases at J, with 6 bases between. The germline CDR1 and CDR2 sequences are SQVTM and ANQGSEA. The CDR3 protein is CSVTINTEAFF. The CDR3 DNA follows: TGCAGCGTTACTATTAACACTGAAGCTTTCTTT. The full variable domain, its missing parts supplied by reference TRBV29-1 and TRBJ1-1, is SAVISQKPSRDICQRGTSLTIQCQVDSQVTMMFWYRQQPGQSLTLIATANQGSEATYESGFVIDKFPISRPNLTFSTLTVSNMSPEDSSIYLCSVTINTEAFFGQGTRLTVV.

This clonotype is labeled as large. The chain uses TRBV21-1 and TRBJ1-5; TRBD1 is the table's D call, not checked against the DNA. TRBV21-1 is designated a pseudogene. This CDR3 comprises 14 residues. The CDR3 here is CASSTRGRRQPQHF. The CDR3 nucleotides read TGTGCCAGCAGCACCAGGGGCCGTCGACAGCCCCAGCATTTT.

A note on this clonotype: An end of the junction does not agree with germline; a read error may underlie this. The chain couples TRBV20-1 to TRBJ1-1; a weak D match, TRBD1 (6 bases). The CDR3 covers 13 residues. Germline CDR1 reads DFQATT; CDR2 reads SNEGSKA (reference sequence). The CDR3 is CSAPQGMNTEAFF. CDR3 sequence (DNA): TGCAGTGCGCCACAGGGTATGAACACTGAAGCATTCTTT.

This clonotype counts as large. The rearrangement joins TRBV28 to TRBJ2-3; 7 positions match TRBD2. CDR1 and CDR2 from the germline V gene are MDHEN and SYDVKM. The V gene end was trimmed by 5 bases and the J gene end by 2 bases; junction bases not matched to a gene: 7. The CDR3 has 15 amino acids. The CDR3 region is CASSDVGGYTDTQYF. The CDR3 region has the DNA TGTGCCAGCAGTGATGTGGGGGGGTACACAGATACGCAGTATTTT. Full variable domain (rest looked up from reference TRBV28 and TRBJ2-3): DVKVTQSSRYLVKRTGEKVFLECVQDMDHENMFWYRQDPGLGLRLIYFSYDVKMKEKGDIPEGYSVSREKKERFSLILESASTNQTSMYLCASSDVGGYTDTQYFGPGTRLTVL.

This clonotype has more than one count but fewer than ten. The junction departs from the called germline gene at one end, perhaps through a read error. The V and J genes are TRBV27 and TRBJ2-5; D is ambiguous. The CDR3 loop spans 15 amino acids. Per germline, CDR1 MNHEY and CDR2 SMNVEV (reference sequence). The CDR3: CACSLSNAAQGTQYF. CDR3 in DNA: TGTGCCTGCAGTTTATCGAACGCGGCCCAAGGGACCCAGTACTTC.

This clonotype qualifies as large. The chain carries TRBV2 and TRBJ2-1; perhaps D is TRBD1 or TRBD2 (5 bases each). From germline, CDR1 is SNHLY and CDR2 FYNNEI. Between the trimmed V and J ends, which lost 4 bases and 4 bases, there was a span of 11 bases. CDR3 size: 14 residues. CDR3 bases: TGTGCCAGCAGTGCCCGGGACCCGTACAATGAGCAGTTCTTC. It encodes CASSARDPYNEQFF.

In its sample, this clonotype is large. The V and J genes are TRBV2 and TRBJ2-1, with 7 bases lining up with TRBD2. Germline CDR1 reads SNHLY; CDR2 reads FYNNEI. The CDR3 runs 15 residues. The trim removed 2 bases at V and 15 bases at J, leaving 16 bases unmatched. Here the CDR3 reads CASSEFVGGPSYPFF. CDR3 DNA: TGTGCCAGCAGTGAATTTGTGGGAGGGCCTTCCTATCCGTTCTTC.

The chain uses TRBV28 and TRBJ1-5; 9 bases are shared with TRBD1. This CDR3 is 15 amino acids long. With V trimmed by 0 bases and J by 6 bases, 3 bases remained unmatched. Looked up from germline, CDR1 is MDHEN and CDR2 is SYDVKM. CDR3 residues: CASSLWSTGGQPQHF. CDR3 bases: TGTGCCAGCAGTTTATGGTCGACAGGGGGTCAGCCCCAGCATTTT.